These 6 T cell receptor beta chains were all obtained from the same sample, sequenced in a study of blood T cells in healthy people across ages. A J-beta primer mix and a sample-barcoded 5' primer were used in a second PCR of about 6 to 12 cycles. One entry per CDR3 protein, called by TCRdb with MiXCR from the 5' RACE reads. The sample holds under 1,000,000 distinct CDR3 sequences; about 46% are singletons and the top ten take 15% to 20%. The sample taken for sequencing was blood. Receptors originate from an elderly man in good health.

The V call is TRBV20-1, the J call TRBJ2-5, with TRBD2 as a possible D gene (6 bases). V lost 7 bases to trimming and J lost 2 bases, with 23 bases between them. The CDR3 length is 16 residues. The V gene's germline CDR1 is DFQATT and CDR2 SNEGSKA (reference sequence). CDR3 residues: CSVAKDSGVWQETQYF. In DNA, the CDR3 is TGCAGTGTCGCAAAAGATTCGGGAGTGTGGCAAGAGACCCAGTACTTC.

The chain couples TRBV30 to TRBJ2-5; D is undetermined. The germline gives CDR1 GTSNPN, CDR2 SVGIG (reference sequence). V was trimmed by 5 bases and J by 11 bases, leaving 21 bases between them. CDR3 size: 13 residues. The CDR3 reads CAWGRLIGYEQYF. In DNA form, the CDR3 reads TGTGCCTGGGGAAGATTAATTGGATATGAGCAGTACTTC.

The chain has TRBV7-2 and TRBJ2-7, with 11 bases identical to TRBD2. The germline V gene has CDR1 SGHTA and CDR2 FQGNSA. The V segment lost 1 base and the J segment 0 bases; nucleotides outside the gene matches: 5. This CDR3 has 17 amino acids. CDR3: CASSLDGLAGPSYEQYF. The CDR3 DNA reads as TGTGCCAGCAGCTTAGATGGACTAGCGGGTCCCTCCTACGAGCAGTACTTC.

The chain employs TRBV28 and TRBJ2-7, with 7 bases aligning to TRBD1. Per germline, CDR1 MDHEN and CDR2 SYDVKM. The CDR3 loop spans 15 amino acids. Trimming at V came to 1 base and at J to 2 bases, leaving 5 bases not matched to a gene. The CDR3 DNA follows: TGTGCCAGCAGTTTATCCGGGACAGTAACCTACGAGCAGTACTTC. It codes for CASSLSGTVTYEQYF.

This chain joins TRBV7-9 and TRBJ2-2; D perhaps matches TRBD1 (5 bases). The CDR3 runs to 15 residues. In germline, CDR1 is SEHNR, CDR2 FQNEAQ (reference sequence). V lost 8 bases, J lost 4 bases, and 17 bases lay in between. The CDR3 DNA is TGTGCCAGCTTCTCAGGGAAGACTCTCACCGGGGAGCTGTTTTTT. This encodes CASFSGKTLTGELFF.

The rearrangement joins TRBV13 to TRBJ2-1, with unresolved D. The germline V and J ends were trimmed by 4 bases and 2 bases, with 6 bases remaining between them. Germline-derived CDR1 and CDR2 are PRHDT and FYEKMQ (reference sequence). The CDR3 spans 13 residues. The CDR3 reads CASSSLTYNEQFF. CDR3 in DNA: TGTGCCAGCAGCTCCCTTACCTACAATGAGCAGTTCTTC.